These T cell receptor beta chains were read from a single sample in a study of blood T cell repertoires in COVID-19. Clones were read by immunoSEQ multiplex PCR, and TCRdb kept only the in-frame ones, dropping some. The table lists about 200,000 clones, around 94% of them singletons. Sequencing used peripheral blood. These receptors all stem from a man aged 25 to 45 with COVID-19, enrolled during active disease. The CDR3 runs from the conserved cysteine through the conserved F or W. D genes are given only for firm matches. The size field is filled for only some rows; it gives once, few, many or a size class.

CDR3: CASGRLAGVDTQYF
DNA: TGTGCTAGTGGTAGGCTAGCGGGGGTCGATACGCAGTATTTT
size: once
V: TRBV12-5
J: TRBJ2-3
D: TRBD2

CDR3: CASSAQGADTEAFF
DNA: TGCGCCAGCAGCGCACAGGGGGCGGACACTGAAGCTTTCTTT
size: -
V: TRBV5-1
J: TRBJ1-1
D: TRBD1

CDR3: CAWRETGGLGSPLHF
DNA: TGTGCCTGGAGGGAGACAGGGGGCTTGGGTTCACCCCTCCACTTT
size: -
V: TRBV30
J: TRBJ1-6
D: TRBD1

CDR3: CASSQDLDFHGYTF
DNA: TGTGCCAGCAGCCAAGATTTGGACTTTCATGGCTACACCTTC
size: -
V: TRBV3-1/TRBV3-2
J: TRBJ1-2
D: -

CDR3: CASSERQANQPQHF
DNA: TGTGCCAGCAGTGAGAGACAAGCCAATCAGCCCCAGCATTTT
size: -
V: TRBV2
J: TRBJ1-5
D: -

CDR3: CASSLEGLAGPSTDTQYF
DNA: TGTGCCAGCAGCTTAGAAGGACTAGCGGGTCCTAGCACAGATACGCAGTATTTT
size: -
V: TRBV7-3
J: TRBJ2-3
D: TRBD2

CDR3: CASSSPGTGNVNTEAFF
DNA: TGTGCCAGCAGCTCTCCCGGGACAGGGAATGTGAACACTGAAGCTTTCTTT
size: -
V: TRBV13
J: TRBJ1-1
D: TRBD1

CDR3: CASAGSPGYNSPLHF
DNA: TGCGCCAGCGCCGGGTCCCCGGGGTATAATTCACCCCTCCACTTT
size: -
V: TRBV5-1
J: TRBJ1-6
D: -

CDR3: CASSPGAVINEKLFF
DNA: TGCGCCAGCAGCCCTGGGGCGGTTATTAATGAAAAACTGTTTTTT
size: -
V: TRBV5-1
J: TRBJ1-4
D: -

CDR3: CASSPNGIYQETQYF
DNA: TGTGCCAGCAGCCCCAACGGGATCTACCAAGAGACCCAGTACTTC
size: -
V: TRBV25-1
J: TRBJ2-5
D: -

CDR3: CASSDLGQASGGYTF
DNA: TGTGCCAGCAGTGATCTGGGACAGGCCTCGGGAGGCTACACCTTC
size: -
V: TRBV2
J: TRBJ1-2
D: TRBD1

CDR3: CASSLSGDYNEQFF
DNA: TGTGCCAGCAGCTTGTCGGGGGACTACAATGAGCAGTTCTTC
size: -
V: TRBV5-6
J: TRBJ2-1
D: -

CDR3: CSVDGSNSYEQYF
DNA: TGCAGCGTTGATGGGAGTAACTCCTACGAGCAGTACTTC
size: -
V: TRBV29-1
J: TRBJ2-7
D: -

CDR3: CASSLGGTGNSPLHF
DNA: TGTGCCAGCAGCTTGGGGGGGACGGGGAATTCACCCCTCCACTTT
size: -
V: TRBV7-9
J: TRBJ1-6
D: -

CDR3: CASSPGGVYGYTF
DNA: TGTGCCAGCAGCCCGGGGGGCGTCTATGGCTACACCTTC
size: -
V: TRBV3-1/TRBV3-2
J: TRBJ1-2
D: -

CDR3: CASSLTGGVGQPQHF
DNA: TGTGCCAGCAGCCTTACAGGGGGCGTTGGTCAGCCCCAGCATTTT
size: -
V: TRBV13
J: TRBJ1-5
D: TRBD1

CDR3: CASSPRPQDGYTF
DNA: TGTGCCAGCTCACCACGGCCCCAGGATGGCTACACCTTC
size: -
V: TRBV18
J: TRBJ1-2
D: -

CDR3: CASSLAGQGAYEQYF
DNA: TGTGCCAGCAGCTTAGCAGGTCAGGGGGCATACGAGCAGTACTTC
size: -
V: TRBV7-9
J: TRBJ2-7
D: TRBD1

CDR3: CASSSGTGDNSPLHF
DNA: TGCGCCAGCAGCTCCGGGACAGGCGATAATTCACCCCTCCACTTT
size: -
V: TRBV5-1
J: TRBJ1-6
D: TRBD1

CDR3: CASSRLGHGYTF
DNA: TGTGCCAGCAGCCGGCTGGGGCATGGCTACACCTTC
size: -
V: TRBV3-1/TRBV3-2
J: TRBJ1-2
D: -

CDR3: CASSPRGLTEAFF
DNA: TGTGCCAGCAGCCCCAGGGGGCTCACTGAAGCTTTCTTT
size: -
V: TRBV5-5
J: TRBJ1-1
D: TRBD1

CDR3: CASSEIEEGYTF
DNA: TGTGCCAGCAGTGAAATTGAGGAAGGCTACACCTTC
size: -
V: TRBV2
J: TRBJ1-2
D: -

CDR3: CASGESWGLNQPQHF
DNA: TGTGCCAGTGGGGAATCGTGGGGACTGAATCAGCCCCAGCATTTT
size: -
V: TRBV19
J: TRBJ1-5
D: -

CDR3: CASSGGDRGNRNSNQPQHF
DNA: TGTGCCAGCAGCGGCGGGGACAGGGGTAATCGGAATAGCAATCAGCCCCAGCATTTT
size: -
V: TRBV21-1
J: TRBJ1-5
D: -

CDR3: CASSGYRGSGYTF
DNA: TGTGCCAGTAGTGGGTACAGGGGAAGCGGCTACACCTTC
size: -
V: TRBV19
J: TRBJ1-2
D: TRBD1

CDR3: CAWSGRTGTFRYF
DNA: TGTGCCTGGAGTGGTCGGACAGGGACATTTCGGTACTTC
size: -
V: TRBV30
J: TRBJ2-7
D: TRBD1

CDR3: CASSQVRPYSANYGYTF
DNA: TGTGCCAGCAGCCAAGTCCGGCCTTACAGTGCTAACTATGGCTACACCTTC
size: -
V: TRBV3-1/TRBV3-2
J: TRBJ1-2
D: -